This entry describes one T cell receptor beta chain. This specimen belongs to a study of Ad26.COV2.S vaccination and SARS-CoV-2 variants. Here immunoSEQ multiplex PCR was the method, and the copy in TCRdb shows in-frame clones only, minus some. This table holds some 340,000 clones, about 85% found once. Germline CDR1 is MGHRA and CDR2 is YSYEKL. The V and J ends lost 4 bases and 4 bases, in that order; junction bases with no gene match: 10. The CDR3 runs to 16 residues. Documented treatment: about 20 received Ad26.COV2.S at low or high dose, single or two shots; a few received placebo; per-sample allocation not given. After the first vaccine or placebo injection, samples were drawn on day 63. The individual, an adult aged 18-55 years, was a donor in Boston.

The specimen was peripheral blood, collected in a trial of Ad26.COV2.S vaccine versus placebo. This chain links TRBV4-1 with TRBJ1-5, with TRBD1 matching over 7 bases. The sequence derives from a person between 18 and 59 years old who received the Ad26.COV2.S COVID-19 vaccine or a placebo. The CDR3 nucleotides are TGCGCCAGCAGCCCTAAAGGGGGCGGGGGGAATCAGCCCCAGCATTTT. It yields the protein CASSPKGGGGNQPQHF.